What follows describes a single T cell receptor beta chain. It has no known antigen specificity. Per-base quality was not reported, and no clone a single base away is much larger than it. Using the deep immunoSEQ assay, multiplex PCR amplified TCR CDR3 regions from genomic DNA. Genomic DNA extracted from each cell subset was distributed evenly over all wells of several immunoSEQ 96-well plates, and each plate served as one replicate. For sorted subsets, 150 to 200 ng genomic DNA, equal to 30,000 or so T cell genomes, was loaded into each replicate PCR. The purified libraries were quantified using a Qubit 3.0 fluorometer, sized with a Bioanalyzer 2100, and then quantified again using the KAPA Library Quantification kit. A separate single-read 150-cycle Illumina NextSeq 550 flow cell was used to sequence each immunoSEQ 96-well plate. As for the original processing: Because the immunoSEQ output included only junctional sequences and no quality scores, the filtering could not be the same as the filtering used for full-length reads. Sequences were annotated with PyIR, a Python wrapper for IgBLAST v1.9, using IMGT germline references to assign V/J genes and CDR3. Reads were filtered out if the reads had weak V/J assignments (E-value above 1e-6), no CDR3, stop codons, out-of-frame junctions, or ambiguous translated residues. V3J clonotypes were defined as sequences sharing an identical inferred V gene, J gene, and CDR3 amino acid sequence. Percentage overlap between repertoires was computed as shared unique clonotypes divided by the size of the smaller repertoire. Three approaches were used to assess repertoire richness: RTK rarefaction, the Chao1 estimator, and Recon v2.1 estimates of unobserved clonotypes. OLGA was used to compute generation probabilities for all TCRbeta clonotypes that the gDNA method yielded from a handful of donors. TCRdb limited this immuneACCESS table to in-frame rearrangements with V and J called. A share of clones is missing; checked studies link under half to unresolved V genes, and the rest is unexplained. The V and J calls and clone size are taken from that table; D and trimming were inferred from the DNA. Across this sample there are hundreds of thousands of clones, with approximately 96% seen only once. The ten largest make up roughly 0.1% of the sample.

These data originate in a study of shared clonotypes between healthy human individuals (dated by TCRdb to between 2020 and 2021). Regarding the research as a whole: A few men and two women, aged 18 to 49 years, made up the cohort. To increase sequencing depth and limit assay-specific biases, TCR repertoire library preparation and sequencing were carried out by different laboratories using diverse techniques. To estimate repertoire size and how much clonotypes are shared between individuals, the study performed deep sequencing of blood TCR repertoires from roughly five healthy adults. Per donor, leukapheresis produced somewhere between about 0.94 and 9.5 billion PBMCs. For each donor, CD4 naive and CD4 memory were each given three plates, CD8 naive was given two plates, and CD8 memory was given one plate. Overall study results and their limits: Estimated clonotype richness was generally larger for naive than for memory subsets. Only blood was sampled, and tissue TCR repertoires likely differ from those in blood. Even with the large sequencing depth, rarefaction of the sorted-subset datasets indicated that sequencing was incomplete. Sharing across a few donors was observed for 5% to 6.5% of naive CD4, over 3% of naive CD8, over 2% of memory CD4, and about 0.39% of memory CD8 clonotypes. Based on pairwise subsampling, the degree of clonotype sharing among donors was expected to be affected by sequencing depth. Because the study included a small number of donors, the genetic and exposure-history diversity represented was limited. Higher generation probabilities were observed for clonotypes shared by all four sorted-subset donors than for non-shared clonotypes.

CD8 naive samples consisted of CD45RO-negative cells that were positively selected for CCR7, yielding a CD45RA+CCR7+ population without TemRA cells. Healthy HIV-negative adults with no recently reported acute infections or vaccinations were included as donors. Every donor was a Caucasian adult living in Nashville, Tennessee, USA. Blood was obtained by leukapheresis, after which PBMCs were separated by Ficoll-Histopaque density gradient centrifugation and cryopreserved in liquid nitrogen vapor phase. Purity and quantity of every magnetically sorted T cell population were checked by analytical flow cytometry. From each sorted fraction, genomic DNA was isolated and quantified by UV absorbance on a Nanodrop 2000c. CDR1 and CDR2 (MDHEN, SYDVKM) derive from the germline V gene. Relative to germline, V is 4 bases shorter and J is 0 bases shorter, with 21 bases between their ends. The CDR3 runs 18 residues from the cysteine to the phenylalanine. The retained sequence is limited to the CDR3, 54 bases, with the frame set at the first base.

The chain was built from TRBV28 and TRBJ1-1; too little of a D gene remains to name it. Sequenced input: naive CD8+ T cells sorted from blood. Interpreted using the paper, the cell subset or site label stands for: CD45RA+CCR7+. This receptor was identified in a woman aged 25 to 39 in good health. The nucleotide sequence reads TGTGCCAGCAGTTCTTTTCAACGTCTCACGACCGTGAACACTGAAGCTTTCTTT. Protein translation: CASSSFQRLTTVNTEAFF.